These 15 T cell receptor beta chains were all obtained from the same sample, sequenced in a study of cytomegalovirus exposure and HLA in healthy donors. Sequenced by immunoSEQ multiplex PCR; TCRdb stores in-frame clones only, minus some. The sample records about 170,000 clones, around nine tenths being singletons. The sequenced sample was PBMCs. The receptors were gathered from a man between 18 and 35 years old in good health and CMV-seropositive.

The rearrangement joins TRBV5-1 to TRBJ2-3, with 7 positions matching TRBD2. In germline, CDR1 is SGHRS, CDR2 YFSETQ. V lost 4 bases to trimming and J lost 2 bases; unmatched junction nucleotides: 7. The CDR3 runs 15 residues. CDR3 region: CASSAISGHTDTQYF. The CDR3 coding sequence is TGCGCCAGCAGCGCGATTAGCGGGCACACAGATACGCAGTATTTT.

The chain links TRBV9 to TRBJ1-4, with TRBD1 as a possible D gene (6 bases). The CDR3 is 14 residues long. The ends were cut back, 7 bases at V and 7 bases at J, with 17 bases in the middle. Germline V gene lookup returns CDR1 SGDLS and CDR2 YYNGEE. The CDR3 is CASGEQGSGEKLFF. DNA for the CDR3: TGTGCCAGCGGTGAACAGGGATCAGGTGAAAAACTGTTTTTT.

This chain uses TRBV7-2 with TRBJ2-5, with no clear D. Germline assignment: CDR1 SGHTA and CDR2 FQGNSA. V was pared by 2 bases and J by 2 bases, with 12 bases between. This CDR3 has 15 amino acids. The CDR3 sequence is CASSLWVVQQETQYF. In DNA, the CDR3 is TGTGCCAGCAGCTTATGGGTCGTACAGCAAGAGACCCAGTACTTC.

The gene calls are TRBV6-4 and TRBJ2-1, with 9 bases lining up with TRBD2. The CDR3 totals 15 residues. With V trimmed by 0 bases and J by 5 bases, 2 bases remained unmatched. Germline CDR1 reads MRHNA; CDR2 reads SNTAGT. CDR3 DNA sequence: TGTGCCAGCAGTGACTCGCCTAGCGGGAACAATGAGCAGTTCTTC. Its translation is CASSDSPSGNNEQFF.

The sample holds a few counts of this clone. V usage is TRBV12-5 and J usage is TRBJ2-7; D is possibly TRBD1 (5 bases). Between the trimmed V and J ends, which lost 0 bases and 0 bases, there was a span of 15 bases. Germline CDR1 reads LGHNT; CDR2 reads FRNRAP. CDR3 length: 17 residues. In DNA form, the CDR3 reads TGTGCTAGTGGTTTGGTACTCTTTCAGGGAAACTCCTACGAGCAGTACTTC. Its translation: CASGLVLFQGNSYEQYF.

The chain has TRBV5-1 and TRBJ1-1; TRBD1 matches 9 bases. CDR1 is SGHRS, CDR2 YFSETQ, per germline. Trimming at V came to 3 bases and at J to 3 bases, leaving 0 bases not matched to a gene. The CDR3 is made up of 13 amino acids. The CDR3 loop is CASSWDRDTEAFF. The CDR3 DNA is TGCGCCAGCAGCTGGGACAGGGACACTGAAGCTTTCTTT.

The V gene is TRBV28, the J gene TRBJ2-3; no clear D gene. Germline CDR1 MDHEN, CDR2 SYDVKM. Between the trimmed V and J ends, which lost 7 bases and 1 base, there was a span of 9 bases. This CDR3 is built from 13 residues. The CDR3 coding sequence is TGTGCCAGCATCACTTCGGGCACAGATACGCAGTATTTT. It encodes CASITSGTDTQYF.

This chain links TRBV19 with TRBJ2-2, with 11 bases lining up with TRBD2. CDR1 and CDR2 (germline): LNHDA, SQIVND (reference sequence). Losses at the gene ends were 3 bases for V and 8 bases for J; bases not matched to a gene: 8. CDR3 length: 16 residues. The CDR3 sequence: CASSIETSGIMGELFF. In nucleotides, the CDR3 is TGTGCCAGTAGTATCGAGACTAGCGGGATCATGGGGGAGCTGTTTTTT.

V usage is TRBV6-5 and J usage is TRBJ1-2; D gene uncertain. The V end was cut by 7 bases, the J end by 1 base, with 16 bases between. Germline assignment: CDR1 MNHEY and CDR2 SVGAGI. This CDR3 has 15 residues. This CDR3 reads CASTLRVKLNYGYTF. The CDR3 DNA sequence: TGTGCCAGCACCCTCCGGGTCAAACTTAACTATGGCTACACCTTC.

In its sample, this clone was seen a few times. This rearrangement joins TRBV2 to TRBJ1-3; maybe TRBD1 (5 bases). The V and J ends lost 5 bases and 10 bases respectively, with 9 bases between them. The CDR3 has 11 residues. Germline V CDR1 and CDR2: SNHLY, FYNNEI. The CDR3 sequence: CASSTDTTIYF. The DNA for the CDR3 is TGTGCCAGCAGTACGGACACTACCATATATTTT.

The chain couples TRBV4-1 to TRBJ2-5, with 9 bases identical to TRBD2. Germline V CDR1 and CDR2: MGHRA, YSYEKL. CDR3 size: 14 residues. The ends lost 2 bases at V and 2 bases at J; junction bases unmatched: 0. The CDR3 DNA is TGCGCCAGCAGCCAAACTAGCGGGCAAGAGACCCAGTACTTC. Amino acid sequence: CASSQTSGQETQYF.

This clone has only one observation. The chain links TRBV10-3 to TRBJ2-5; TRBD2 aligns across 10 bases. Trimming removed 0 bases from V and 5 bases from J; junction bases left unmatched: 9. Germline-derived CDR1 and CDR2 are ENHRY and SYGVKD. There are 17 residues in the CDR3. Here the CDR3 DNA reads TGTGCCATCAGTGAGTCAGTACTAGCGGGAAGAACTGAGACCCAGTACTTC. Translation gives CAISESVLAGRTETQYF.

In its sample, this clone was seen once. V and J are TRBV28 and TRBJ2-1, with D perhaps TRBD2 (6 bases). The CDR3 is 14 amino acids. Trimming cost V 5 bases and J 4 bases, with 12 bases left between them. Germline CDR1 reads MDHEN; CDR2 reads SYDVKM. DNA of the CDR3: TGTGCCAGCAGTCCGACGACTAGTTACAATGAGCAGTTCTTC. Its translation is CASSPTTSYNEQFF.

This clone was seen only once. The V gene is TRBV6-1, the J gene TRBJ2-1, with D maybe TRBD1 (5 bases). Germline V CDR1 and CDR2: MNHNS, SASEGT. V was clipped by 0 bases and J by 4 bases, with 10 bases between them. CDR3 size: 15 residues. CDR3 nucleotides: TGTGCCAGCAGTGAAGCAGGGGCGGCTTACAATGAGCAGTTCTTC. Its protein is CASSEAGAAYNEQFF.

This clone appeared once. DNA of the CDR3: TGTGCCAGCTCGAGACAGGGAAACTATGGCTACACCTTC. Translation: CASSRQGNYGYTF. This sequence joins TRBV6-5 and TRBJ1-2, with 7 bases identical to TRBD1. The J segment lost 2 bases and the V segment lost 8 bases, leaving 5 bases of the junction unmatched. Germline CDR1 and CDR2: MNHEY and SVGAGI. The CDR3 covers 13 residues.